The clone carrying this TCR beta chain was found many times. The sample originates from a study of T-cell memory formation after mild COVID-19. Sample barcodes and UMIs were carried by the TCR alpha and TCR beta cDNA libraries that 5'RACE generated with constant-segment primers. Via MiXCR, TCRdb re-called the 5' RACE reads, giving one row per CDR3 protein. The repertoire holds over 150,000 distinct CDR3 sequences, with about a fifth as singletons. The sequencing input was PBMCs or a T cell subset sorted from them (not recorded which). This clonotype was obtained from an adult woman who had mild COVID-19 (a few samples of this study predate the infection). Cell type and time point are not known.

CDR3 loop: CSAAPLSGDSYEQYF. The CDR3 DNA reads TGCAGTGCCGCCCCCTTGAGCGGAGACTCCTACGAGCAGTACTTC. J is TRBJ2-7 and V is TRBV20-1, with a possible D match to TRBD2 (5 bases). Trimming took 6 bases from V and 0 from J, leaving 18 bases between them. The CDR3 runs 15 residues. CDR1 is DFQATT and CDR2 is SNEGSKA in the germline V gene (reference sequence).